The T cell receptor (beta chain) described here comes from a study of neurological immune-mediated disorders. The cDNA was produced through 5'RACE with 10-nucleotide random UMIs. TCRdb processed the 5' RACE reads anew with MiXCR; each CDR3 protein has one entry. This table has about 41,000 distinct CDR3 sequences, approximately 12% appearing once. This clonotype was counted ten times or more. Its specificity is unknown. Whole-study results and caveats: The level of TCR clonal expansion was highest in patients with HTLV-1-associated myelopathy and lowest in multiple sclerosis, where it fell below the level seen in healthy controls.

V was pared by 5 bases and J by 1 base, with 7 bases of the junction left unmatched. The length of the CDR3 is 15 residues. Germline V gene lookup returns CDR1 SGHRS and CDR2 YFSETQ. The specimen was PBMCs. The TCR comes from a female donor in good health. The chain uses TRBV5-1 and TRBJ2-7; the match to TRBD1 covers 9 bases. The CDR3 sequence: CASRLEGQGSYEQYF. The CDR3 nucleotides read TGCGCCAGCAGACTGGAGGGACAGGGTTCCTACGAGCAGTACTTC.